Listed below are T cell receptor beta chains from one sample, sequenced in a study of control samples from healthy donors and cancer patients. The assay was immunoSEQ multiplex PCR, and TCRdb's table has in-frame clones only and misses some. The repertoire has 150,000 to 200,000 clones, about 86% of them found once; the top ten carry 4.5% to 6%. The source material was blood. These receptors came from a woman under 40 in good health. Each CDR3 is given with its conserved first and last residue. Fields, in order: V gene, D gene, J gene, clone size, CDR3 DNA, CDR3 protein. A D gene is named only where the DNA matches it firmly. Clone size is not always given. Where it is, it says once, few, many or a class for expanded clones.

V gene: TRBV27; D gene: -; J gene: TRBJ2-1; clone size: -; CDR3 DNA: TGTGCCAGCAGGTCAGCCACCCGGGCCGCTGAGCAGTTCTTC; CDR3 protein: CASRSATRAAEQFF
V gene: TRBV2; D gene: TRBD1; J gene: TRBJ2-3; clone size: -; CDR3 DNA: TGTGCCAGCAGTACACAGGGGATCACAGATACGCAGTATTTT; CDR3 protein: CASSTQGITDTQYF
V gene: TRBV3-1/TRBV3-2; D gene: -; J gene: TRBJ2-6; clone size: few; CDR3 DNA: TGTGCCAGCAGCCAAGAATATTGGGGCGGGACAGGGGCCAACGTCCTGACTTTC; CDR3 protein: CASSQEYWGGTGANVLTF
V gene: TRBV14; D gene: -; J gene: TRBJ1-1; clone size: -; CDR3 DNA: TGTGCCAGCAGCCAGCGGACCGGTCTGAACACTGAAGCTTTCTTT; CDR3 protein: CASSQRTGLNTEAFF
V gene: TRBV30; D gene: -; J gene: TRBJ2-2; clone size: -; CDR3 DNA: TGTGCCTCCTCACGGGGGATCGACACCGGGGAGCTGTTTTTT; CDR3 protein: CASSRGIDTGELFF
V gene: TRBV6-5; D gene: TRBD2; J gene: TRBJ2-3; clone size: -; CDR3 DNA: TGTGCCAGCAGGAAAAGCGGGGGCACAGATACGCAGTATTTT; CDR3 protein: CASRKSGGTDTQYF
V gene: TRBV6-4; D gene: TRBD2; J gene: TRBJ2-3; clone size: -; CDR3 DNA: TGTGCCAGCAGAGCCCCGGGACTAGCGGGAGGAAGGACAGATACGCAGTATTTT; CDR3 protein: CASRAPGLAGGRTDTQYF
V gene: TRBV14; D gene: -; J gene: TRBJ1-2; clone size: -; CDR3 DNA: TGTGCCAGCAGTCGCGGACTAGTCTATGGCTACACCTTC; CDR3 protein: CASSRGLVYGYTF
V gene: TRBV9; D gene: -; J gene: TRBJ2-2; clone size: -; CDR3 DNA: TGTGCCAGCAGCGCCCCCACTAGCCACCCCGGGGAGCTGTTTTTT; CDR3 protein: CASSAPTSHPGELFF
V gene: TRBV28; D gene: -; J gene: TRBJ1-3; clone size: -; CDR3 DNA: TGTGCCAGCAGGGAGGCTGGGGGACCTGGAAACACCATATATTTT; CDR3 protein: CASREAGGPGNTIYF
V gene: TRBV21-1; D gene: -; J gene: TRBJ2-7; clone size: -; CDR3 DNA: TGTGCCAGCGGGCAGCTCTACGAGCAGTACTTC; CDR3 protein: CASGQLYEQYF
V gene: TRBV3-1/TRBV3-2; D gene: -; J gene: TRBJ1-4; clone size: -; CDR3 DNA: TGTGCCAGCAGCCAAGTAGGGGGGGCGGGGGAAAAACTGTTTTTT; CDR3 protein: CASSQVGGAGEKLFF
V gene: TRBV14; D gene: TRBD2; J gene: TRBJ2-3; clone size: -; CDR3 DNA: TGTGCCAGCAGCCAAGATTACCGACTAGCGGGAACAGATACGCAGTATTTT; CDR3 protein: CASSQDYRLAGTDTQYF
V gene: TRBV6-4; D gene: -; J gene: TRBJ2-2; clone size: once; CDR3 DNA: TGTGCCAGCAGTGACTCGACTAGTTCCGGGGAGCTGTTTTTT; CDR3 protein: CASSDSTSSGELFF
V gene: TRBV5-6; D gene: -; J gene: TRBJ2-3; clone size: -; CDR3 DNA: TGTGCCAGCAGCTTGGTAAATACGCAGTATTTT; CDR3 protein: CASSLVNTQYF
V gene: TRBV7-9; D gene: -; J gene: TRBJ1-1; clone size: -; CDR3 DNA: TGTGCCAGCAGCTTACCCGAGACCCCTGAAGCTTTCTTT; CDR3 protein: CASSLPETPEAFF
V gene: TRBV5-1; D gene: -; J gene: TRBJ2-2; clone size: once; CDR3 DNA: TGCGCCAGCAGAATAGGCGGGGAGCTGTTTTTT; CDR3 protein: CASRIGGELFF
V gene: TRBV6-5; D gene: -; J gene: TRBJ2-2; clone size: few; CDR3 DNA: TGTGCCAGCTCCCCGGGGTCGAACACCGGGGAGCTGTTTTTT; CDR3 protein: CASSPGSNTGELFF
V gene: TRBV14; D gene: -; J gene: TRBJ2-7; clone size: -; CDR3 DNA: TGTGCCAGCAACCCTAGGGGCCCCTCCTACGAGCAGTACTTC; CDR3 protein: CASNPRGPSYEQYF
V gene: TRBV6-5; D gene: TRBD1; J gene: TRBJ1-6; clone size: -; CDR3 DNA: TGTGCCAGCGGGGACAGGTTATATTCACCCCTCCACTTT; CDR3 protein: CASGDRLYSPLHF
V gene: TRBV19; D gene: TRBD1; J gene: TRBJ1-2; clone size: few; CDR3 DNA: TGTGCCAGTAGTTTATCACCGGGACAGGGGAATCTCAACTATGGCTACACCTTC; CDR3 protein: CASSLSPGQGNLNYGYTF
V gene: TRBV19; D gene: -; J gene: TRBJ1-5; clone size: -; CDR3 DNA: TGTGCCAGTAGTATATATGGAGATCCCCGGAACAATCAGCCCCAGCATTTT; CDR3 protein: CASSIYGDPRNNQPQHF
V gene: TRBV10-3; D gene: TRBD1; J gene: TRBJ2-2; clone size: -; CDR3 DNA: TGTGCCACCTTTAGACCTGCGGGACAGGGGGGCCCCGGGGAGCTGTTTTTT; CDR3 protein: CATFRPAGQGGPGELFF
V gene: TRBV29-1; D gene: -; J gene: TRBJ2-7; clone size: -; CDR3 DNA: TGCAGCGGACGGGACACCATATACGAGCAGTACTTC; CDR3 protein: CSGRDTIYEQYF
V gene: TRBV29-1; D gene: -; J gene: TRBJ1-1; clone size: once; CDR3 DNA: TGCAGCGTTGACCAGGACAGTAAGAACACTGAAGCTTTCTTT; CDR3 protein: CSVDQDSKNTEAFF
V gene: TRBV24-1; D gene: -; J gene: TRBJ1-2; clone size: once; CDR3 DNA: TGTGCCACCAGTGACCCTAAAAGGGGGGAAAACTATGGCTACACCTTC; CDR3 protein: CATSDPKRGENYGYTF
V gene: TRBV28; D gene: TRBD1; J gene: TRBJ1-2; clone size: once; CDR3 DNA: TGTGCCAGCAGTTTACCGACAGGGGCTAACTATGGCTACACCTTC; CDR3 protein: CASSLPTGANYGYTF
V gene: TRBV7-8; D gene: TRBD1; J gene: TRBJ2-5; clone size: once; CDR3 DNA: TGTGCCAGCAGCCCCGCGGACAGGGCGGAGACCCAGTACTTC; CDR3 protein: CASSPADRAETQYF
V gene: TRBV27; D gene: -; J gene: TRBJ1-2; clone size: -; CDR3 DNA: TGTGCCAGCAGTTTATCAAGCACTAACTATGGCTACACCTTC; CDR3 protein: CASSLSSTNYGYTF
V gene: TRBV6-5; D gene: -; J gene: TRBJ1-5; clone size: -; CDR3 DNA: TGTGCCAGCAGTTACTCTGCAGGGTTGGGCAATCAGCCCCAGCATTTT; CDR3 protein: CASSYSAGLGNQPQHF
V gene: TRBV10-1; D gene: TRBD2; J gene: TRBJ2-3; clone size: -; CDR3 DNA: TGCGCCAGCAGTGAGGGAGTAGCGGGGGTCGGAGATACGCAGTATTTT; CDR3 protein: CASSEGVAGVGDTQYF
V gene: TRBV3-1/TRBV3-2; D gene: TRBD1; J gene: TRBJ2-7; clone size: few; CDR3 DNA: TGTGCCAGCAGTCAGACAGGGTACGAGCAGTACTTC; CDR3 protein: CASSQTGYEQYF
V gene: TRBV27; D gene: TRBD2; J gene: TRBJ2-1; clone size: -; CDR3 DNA: TGTGCCAGCAGTTCTAGCGGGAGCAATGAGCAGTTCTTC; CDR3 protein: CASSSSGSNEQFF
V gene: TRBV7-9; D gene: -; J gene: TRBJ1-2; clone size: few; CDR3 DNA: TGTGCCAGCAGCTTAGGGGAGGGGTCGAACTATGGCTACACCTTC; CDR3 protein: CASSLGEGSNYGYTF
V gene: TRBV24-1; D gene: TRBD2; J gene: TRBJ2-1; clone size: -; CDR3 DNA: TGTGCCACCAGTGACGGGGGGGGCCCCTATGAGCAGTTCTTC; CDR3 protein: CATSDGGGPYEQFF
V gene: TRBV5-1; D gene: TRBD1; J gene: TRBJ2-7; clone size: few; CDR3 DNA: TGCGCCAGCAGCGTGGGACAGGGAAATAGGCACGAGCAGTACTTC; CDR3 protein: CASSVGQGNRHEQYF
V gene: TRBV30; D gene: -; J gene: TRBJ2-1; clone size: once; CDR3 DNA: TGTGCCTGGAGTAGCTTTAATGAGCAGTTCTTC; CDR3 protein: CAWSSFNEQFF
V gene: TRBV4-2; D gene: TRBD1; J gene: TRBJ2-6; clone size: -; CDR3 DNA: TGTGCCAGCAGCCAAGGGGACAGCACTTCTGGGGCCAACGTCCTGACTTTC; CDR3 protein: CASSQGDSTSGANVLTF
V gene: TRBV10-1; D gene: TRBD2; J gene: TRBJ2-3; clone size: once; CDR3 DNA: TGCGCCAGCAGTGAGTCCCGTGGCGGGGGTTCAAGAGATACGCAGTATTTT; CDR3 protein: CASSESRGGGSRDTQYF
V gene: TRBV7-9; D gene: TRBD1; J gene: TRBJ2-5; clone size: -; CDR3 DNA: TGTGCCAGCAGCTCCTCCGGGACAGTTCAAGAGACCCAGTACTTC; CDR3 protein: CASSSSGTVQETQYF